The 8 T cell receptor beta chains listed next were all sequenced from one sample in a study of blood T cell repertoires in COVID-19 (dated by TCRdb to about 2020). Library prep was done by the immunoSEQ multiplex PCR assay. The source is immuneACCESS, and TCRdb retained only in-frame sequences with V and J called. Part of the clones is not carried over; for the studies checked, unresolved V genes explain less than half of this, and the remainder is unexplained. Counted in this sample were about 350,000 clones; around 91% of them appeared once. Of the sample, around 3.5% is held by the ten largest clones. Sequencing used peripheral blood. The receptors were sampled from a woman in her late teens or twenties who had recovered from COVID-19.

The V and J genes are TRBV10-3 and TRBJ1-2; 7 bases line up with TRBD1. The germline V gene has CDR1 ENHRY and CDR2 SYGVKD. The CDR3 consists of 14 residues. With 2 bases clipped from V and 6 bases from J, the junction kept 6 bases outside the gene matches. CDR3 sequence reads: CAISEIGTEDGYTF. CDR3 in DNA: TGTGCCATCAGTGAGATCGGGACAGAGGATGGCTACACCTTC.

This chain uses TRBV7-2 with TRBJ1-5, with 7 bases that match TRBD1. The V and J ends lost 4 bases and 7 bases, in that order; junction bases with no gene match: 7. Germline assignment: CDR1 SGHTA and CDR2 FQGNSA. CDR3 length equals 14 residues. CDR3 coding DNA: TGTGCCAGCAGCTCCAGACAGGGAGGCCAGCCCCAGCATTTT. Translation: CASSSRQGGQPQHF.

This clone was seen once. The rearrangement uses TRBV4-3 and TRBJ2-2; the match to TRBD2 covers 7 bases. The J segment lost 2 bases and the V segment lost 1 base, leaving 4 bases of the junction unmatched. The germline CDR1 and CDR2 sequences are LGHNA and YSLEER. This CDR3 comprises 16 residues. CDR3 nucleotide sequence: TGCGCCAGCAGCCAAGGCCGACTAGCAAACACCGGGGAGCTGTTTTTT. This codes for CASSQGRLANTGELFF.

The rearrangement joins TRBV7-9 to TRBJ2-1, with D possibly TRBD2 on 5 matching bases. V lost 1 base and J 5 bases, leaving 12 bases between the germline ends. In germline, CDR1 is SEHNR, CDR2 FQNEAQ (reference sequence). This CDR3 has 15 residues. The CDR3 nucleotides read TGTGCCAGCAGCTTAGTTTGGGAGAGAGACAATGAGCAGTTCTTC. Translating it yields CASSLVWERDNEQFF.

The chain has TRBV12-3 or TRBV12-4 and TRBJ2-5; D remains unclear. The CDR3 has 13 amino acids. The germline V and J ends were trimmed by 3 bases and 5 bases, with 10 bases remaining between them. CDR3 sequence reads: CASSLLRWETQYF. CDR3 nucleotides: TGTGCCAGCAGTTTGTTACGGTGGGAGACCCAGTACTTC.

The chain couples TRBV29-1 to TRBJ2-3, with TRBD2 matching over 11 bases. Looked up from germline, CDR1 is SQVTM and CDR2 is ANQGSEA. The CDR3 sequence is 15 residues long. V was clipped by 4 bases and J by 4 bases; unmatched bases: 7. The CDR3: CSVGRGSGRADTQYF. DNA for the CDR3: TGCAGCGTTGGGCGGGGTAGCGGGAGGGCAGATACGCAGTATTTT.

The J gene is TRBJ1-3, the V gene TRBV28; 8 bases align to TRBD1. Germline CDR1 is MDHEN and CDR2 is SYDVKM. The V segment lost 4 bases and the J segment 3 bases; nucleotides outside the gene matches: 5. The CDR3 extends over 15 amino acids. The CDR3 region has the DNA TGTGCCAGCAGTTCGACAGGGGCGGATGGAAACACCATATATTTT. This codes for CASSSTGADGNTIYF. Full variable domain (remainder filled in from reference TRBV28 and TRBJ1-3): DVKVTQSSRYLVKRTGEKVFLECVQDMDHENMFWYRQDPGLGLRLIYFSYDVKMKEKGDIPEGYSVSREKKERFSLILESASTNQTSMYLCASSSTGADGNTIYFGEGSWLTVV.

The CDR3 loop reads CASSIEGGYNQPQHF. The CDR3 DNA is TGTGCCAGTAGTATAGAGGGCGGGTACAATCAGCCCCAGCATTTT. The rearrangement uses TRBV19 and TRBJ1-5; D is unclear. Trimming removed 0 bases at V and 3 bases at J, with 9 bases between. Germline V lookup: CDR1 LNHDA, CDR2 SQIVND (reference sequence). CDR3 size: 15 residues.